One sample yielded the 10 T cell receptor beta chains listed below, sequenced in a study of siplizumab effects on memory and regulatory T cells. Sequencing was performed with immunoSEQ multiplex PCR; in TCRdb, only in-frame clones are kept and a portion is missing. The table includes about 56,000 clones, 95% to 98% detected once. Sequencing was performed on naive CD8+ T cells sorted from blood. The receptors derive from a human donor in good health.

The CDR3 here is CASSRTSGSQSYNEQFF. The CDR3 bases are TGTGCCAGCAGCCGGACTAGCGGGAGTCAGTCCTACAATGAGCAGTTCTTC. The gene calls are TRBV28 and TRBJ2-1; 13 bases line up with TRBD2. The trim removed 6 bases at V and 1 base at J, leaving 6 bases unmatched. CDR1 and CDR2 (germline): MDHEN, SYDVKM. This CDR3 region has 17 residues.

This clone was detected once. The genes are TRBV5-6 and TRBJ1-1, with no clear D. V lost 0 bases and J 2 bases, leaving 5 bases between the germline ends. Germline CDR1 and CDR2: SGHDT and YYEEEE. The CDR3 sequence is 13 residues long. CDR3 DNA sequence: TGTGCCAGCAGCTTGGTCGCCAACACTGAAGCTTTCTTT. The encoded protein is CASSLVANTEAFF.

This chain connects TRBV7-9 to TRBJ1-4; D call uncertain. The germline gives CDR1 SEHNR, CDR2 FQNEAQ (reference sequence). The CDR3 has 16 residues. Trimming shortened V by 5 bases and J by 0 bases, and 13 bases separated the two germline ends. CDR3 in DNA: TGTGCCAGCAGCCTCCCCGAGGACGCAACTAATGAAAAACTGTTTTTT. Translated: CASSLPEDATNEKLFF.

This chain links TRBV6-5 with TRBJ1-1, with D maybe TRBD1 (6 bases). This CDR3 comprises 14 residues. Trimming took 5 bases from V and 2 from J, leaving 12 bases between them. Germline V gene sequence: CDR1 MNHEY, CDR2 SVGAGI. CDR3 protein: CASSADRPNTEAFF. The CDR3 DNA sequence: TGTGCCAGCAGTGCTGACAGGCCTAACACTGAAGCTTTCTTT.

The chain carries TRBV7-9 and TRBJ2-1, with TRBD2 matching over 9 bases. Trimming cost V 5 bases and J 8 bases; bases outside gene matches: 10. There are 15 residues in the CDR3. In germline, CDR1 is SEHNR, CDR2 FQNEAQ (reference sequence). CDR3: CASSPAGTSLHEQFF. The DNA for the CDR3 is TGTGCCAGCAGCCCCGCCGGGACTAGCTTACATGAGCAGTTCTTC. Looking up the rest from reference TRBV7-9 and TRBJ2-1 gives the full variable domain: DTGVSQNPRHKITKRGQNVTFRCDPISEHNRLYWYRQTLGQGPEFLTYFQNEAQLEKSRLLSDRFSAERPKGSFSTLEIQRTEQGDSAMYLCASSPAGTSLHEQFFGPGTRLTVL.

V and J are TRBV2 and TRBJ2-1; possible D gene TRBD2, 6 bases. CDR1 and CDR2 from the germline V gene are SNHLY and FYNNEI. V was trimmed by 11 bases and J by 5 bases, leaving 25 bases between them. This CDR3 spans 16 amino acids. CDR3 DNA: TGTGCCCCCGGGGCGGCTAGGGACTGGTCTAACAATGAGCAGTTCTTC. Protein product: CAPGAARDWSNNEQFF.

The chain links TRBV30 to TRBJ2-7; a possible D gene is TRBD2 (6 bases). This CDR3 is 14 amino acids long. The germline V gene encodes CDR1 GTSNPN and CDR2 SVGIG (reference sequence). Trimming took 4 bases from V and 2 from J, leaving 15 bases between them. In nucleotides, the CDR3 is TGTGCCTGGACCTCCACCGGGGGAGCCTACGAGCAGTACTTC. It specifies CAWTSTGGAYEQYF.

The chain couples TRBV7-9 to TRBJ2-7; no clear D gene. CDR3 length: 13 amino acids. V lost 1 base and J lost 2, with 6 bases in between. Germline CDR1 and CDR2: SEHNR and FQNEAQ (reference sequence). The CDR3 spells CASSLVGTYEQYF. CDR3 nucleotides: TGTGCCAGCAGCTTAGTAGGGACCTACGAGCAGTACTTC. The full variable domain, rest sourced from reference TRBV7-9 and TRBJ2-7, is DTGVSQNPRHKITKRGQNVTFRCDPISEHNRLYWYRQTLGQGPEFLTYFQNEAQLEKSRLLSDRFSAERPKGSFSTLEIQRTEQGDSAMYLCASSLVGTYEQYFGPGTRLTVT.

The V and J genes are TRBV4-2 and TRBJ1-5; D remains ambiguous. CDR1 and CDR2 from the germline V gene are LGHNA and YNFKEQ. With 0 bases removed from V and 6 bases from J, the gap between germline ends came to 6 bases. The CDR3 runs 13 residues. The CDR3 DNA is TGTGCCAGCAGCCAAGATCGTGGTCAGCCCCAGCATTTT. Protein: CASSQDRGQPQHF.

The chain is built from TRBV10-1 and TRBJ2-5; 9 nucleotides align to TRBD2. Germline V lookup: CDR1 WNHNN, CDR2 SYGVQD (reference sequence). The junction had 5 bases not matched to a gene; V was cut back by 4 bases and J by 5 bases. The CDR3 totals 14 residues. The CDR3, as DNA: TGCGCCAGCAGTGCGGCGGGAGGGCAGGAGACCCAGTACTTC. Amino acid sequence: CASSAAGGQETQYF.